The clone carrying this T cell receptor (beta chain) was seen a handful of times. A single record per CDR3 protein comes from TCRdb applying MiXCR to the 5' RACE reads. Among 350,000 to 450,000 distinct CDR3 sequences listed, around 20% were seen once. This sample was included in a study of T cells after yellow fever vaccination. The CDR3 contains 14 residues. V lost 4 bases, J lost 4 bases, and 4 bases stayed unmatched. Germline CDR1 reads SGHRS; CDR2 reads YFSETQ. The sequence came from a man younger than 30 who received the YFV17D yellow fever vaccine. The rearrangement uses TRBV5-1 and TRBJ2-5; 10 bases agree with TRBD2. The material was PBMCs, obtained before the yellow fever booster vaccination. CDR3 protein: CASSAERGGETQYF. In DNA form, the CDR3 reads TGCGCCAGCAGCGCGGAGCGGGGGGGAGAGACCCAGTACTTC.